This T cell receptor beta chain was identified during a study of CD8+ T cells in alopecia areata. General study findings and limits: Affected scalp, especially in alopecia totalis/universalis, had a higher clonality than normal scalp did. Because of a solitary nonresponder, the connection of baseline CD8+ expansion to response stays uncertain.

The germline V gene has CDR1 SQVTM and CDR2 ANQGSEA. The ends were cut back, 3 bases at V and 0 bases at J, with 13 bases in the middle. The CDR3 covers 15 residues. Documented treatment: oral pan-JAK inhibitor, 5-10 mg twice daily. Note on this clone: Its cognate antigen is unknown.

After isolation, RNA underwent reverse transcription to generate cDNA as the sequencing template. Data came from immunoSEQ multiplex PCR; TCRdb stores just in-frame clones and leaves some out. The sample includes over 150,000 clones, approximately 57% of them seen just once. The V call is TRBV29-1, the J call TRBJ2-3; maybe TRBD2 (5 bases). This specimen was CD4+ T cells sorted from blood, taken at week 24, from a patient treated with tofacitinib. This receptor was taken from a human donor with alopecia areata. The CDR3 here is CSVDGLHASTDTQYF. CDR3 in DNA: TGCAGCGTTGACGGACTGCATGCTAGCACAGATACGCAGTATTTT.